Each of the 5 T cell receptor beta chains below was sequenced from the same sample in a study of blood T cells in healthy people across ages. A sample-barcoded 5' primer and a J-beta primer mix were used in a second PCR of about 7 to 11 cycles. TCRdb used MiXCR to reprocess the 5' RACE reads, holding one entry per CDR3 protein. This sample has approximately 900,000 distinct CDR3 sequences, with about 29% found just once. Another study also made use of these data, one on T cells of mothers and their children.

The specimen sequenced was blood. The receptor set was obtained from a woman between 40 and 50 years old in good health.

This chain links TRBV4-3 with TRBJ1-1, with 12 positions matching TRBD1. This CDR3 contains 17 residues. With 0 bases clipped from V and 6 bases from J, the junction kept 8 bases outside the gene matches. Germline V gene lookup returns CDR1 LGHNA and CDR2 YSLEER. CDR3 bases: TGCGCCAGCAGCCAAGATTACGGGGACAGGGGGCGGTCTGAAGCTTTCTTT. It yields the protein CASSQDYGDRGRSEAFF.

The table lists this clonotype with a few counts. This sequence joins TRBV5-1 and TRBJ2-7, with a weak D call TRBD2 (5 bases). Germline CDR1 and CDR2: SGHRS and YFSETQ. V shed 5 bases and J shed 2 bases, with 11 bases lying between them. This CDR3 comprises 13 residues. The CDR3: CASSGETAYEQYF. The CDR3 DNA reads TGCGCCAGCAGTGGGGAGACGGCCTACGAGCAGTACTTC.

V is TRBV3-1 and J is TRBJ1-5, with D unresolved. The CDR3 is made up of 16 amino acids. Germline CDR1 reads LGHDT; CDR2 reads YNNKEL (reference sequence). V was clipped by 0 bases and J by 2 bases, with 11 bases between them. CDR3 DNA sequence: TGTGCCAGCAGCCAAGAACCCCCGGCCGGCAATCAGCCCCAGCATTTT. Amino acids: CASSQEPPAGNQPQHF.

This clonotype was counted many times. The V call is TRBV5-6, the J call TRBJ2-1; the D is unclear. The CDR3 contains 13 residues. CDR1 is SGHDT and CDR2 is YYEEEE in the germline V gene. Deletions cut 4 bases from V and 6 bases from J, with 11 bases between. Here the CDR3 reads CASSPRPFNEQFF. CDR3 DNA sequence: TGTGCCAGCAGCCCCCGCCCTTTCAATGAGCAGTTCTTC.

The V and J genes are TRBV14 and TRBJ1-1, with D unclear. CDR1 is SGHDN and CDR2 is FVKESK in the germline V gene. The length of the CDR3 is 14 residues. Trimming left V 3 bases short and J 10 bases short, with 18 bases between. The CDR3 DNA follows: TGTGCCAGCAGCCAGGTGAATTACCGGGTTCGAGCTTTCTTT. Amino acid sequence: CASSQVNYRVRAFF.